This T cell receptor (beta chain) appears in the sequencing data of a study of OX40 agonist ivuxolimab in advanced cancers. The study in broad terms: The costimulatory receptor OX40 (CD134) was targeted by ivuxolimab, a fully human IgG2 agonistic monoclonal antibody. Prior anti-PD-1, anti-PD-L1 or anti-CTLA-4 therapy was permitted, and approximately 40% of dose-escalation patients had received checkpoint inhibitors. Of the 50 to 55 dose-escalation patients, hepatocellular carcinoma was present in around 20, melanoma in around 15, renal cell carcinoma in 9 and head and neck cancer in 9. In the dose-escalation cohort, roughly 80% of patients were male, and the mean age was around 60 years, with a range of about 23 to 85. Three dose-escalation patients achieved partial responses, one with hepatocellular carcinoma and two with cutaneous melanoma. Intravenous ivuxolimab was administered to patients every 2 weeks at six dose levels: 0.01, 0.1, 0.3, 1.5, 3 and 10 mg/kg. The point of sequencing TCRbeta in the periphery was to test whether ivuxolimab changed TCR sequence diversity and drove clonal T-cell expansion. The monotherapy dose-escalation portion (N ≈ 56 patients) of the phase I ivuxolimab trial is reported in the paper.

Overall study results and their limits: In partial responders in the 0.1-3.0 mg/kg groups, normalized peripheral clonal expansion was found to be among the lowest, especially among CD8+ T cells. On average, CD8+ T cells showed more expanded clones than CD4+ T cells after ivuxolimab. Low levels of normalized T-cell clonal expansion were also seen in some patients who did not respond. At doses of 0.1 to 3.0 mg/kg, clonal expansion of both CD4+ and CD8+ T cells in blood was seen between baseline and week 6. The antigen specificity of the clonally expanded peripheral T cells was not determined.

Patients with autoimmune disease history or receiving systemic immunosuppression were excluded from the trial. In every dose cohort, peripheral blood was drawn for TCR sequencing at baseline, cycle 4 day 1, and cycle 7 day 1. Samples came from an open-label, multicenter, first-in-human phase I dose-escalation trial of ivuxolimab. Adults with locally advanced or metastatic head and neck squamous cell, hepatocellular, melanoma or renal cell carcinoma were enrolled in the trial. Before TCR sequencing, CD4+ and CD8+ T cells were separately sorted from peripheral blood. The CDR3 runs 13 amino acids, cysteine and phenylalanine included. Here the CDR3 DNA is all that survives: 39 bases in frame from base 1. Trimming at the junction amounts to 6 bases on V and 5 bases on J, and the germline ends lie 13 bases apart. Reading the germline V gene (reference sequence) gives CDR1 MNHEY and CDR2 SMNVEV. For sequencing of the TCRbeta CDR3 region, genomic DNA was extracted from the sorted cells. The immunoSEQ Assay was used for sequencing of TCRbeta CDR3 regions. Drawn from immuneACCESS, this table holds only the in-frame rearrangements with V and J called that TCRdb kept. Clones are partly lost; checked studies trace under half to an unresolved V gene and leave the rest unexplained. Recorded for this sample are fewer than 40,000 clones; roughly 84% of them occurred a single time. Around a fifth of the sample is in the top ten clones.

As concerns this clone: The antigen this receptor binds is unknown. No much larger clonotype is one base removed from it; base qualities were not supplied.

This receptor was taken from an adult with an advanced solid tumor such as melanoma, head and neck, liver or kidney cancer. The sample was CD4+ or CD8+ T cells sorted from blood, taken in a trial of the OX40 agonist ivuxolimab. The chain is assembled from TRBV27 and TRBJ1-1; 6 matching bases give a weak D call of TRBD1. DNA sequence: TGTGCCAGCAGGGGAATTAGGGGGACTGAAGCTTTCTTT. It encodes CASRGIRGTEAFF.